The next 31 T cell receptor beta chains were all read from a single sample in a study of blood T cell repertoires in COVID-19. Assay used: immunoSEQ multiplex PCR; TCRdb lists only in-frame clones, some missing. The data hold some 200,000 clones, with about 79% observed a single time. The sequenced sample consisted of PBMCs or T cells enriched from blood (not recorded which). The receptors shown here come from a woman aged 40 to 49 with acute COVID-19.

This clone has a handful of counts. The rearrangement uses TRBV19 and TRBJ1-2; possibly TRBD1 for D (5 bases). V dropped 7 bases and J dropped 1 base, with 7 bases sitting between them. This CDR3 spans 12 amino acids. Germline V CDR1 and CDR2: LNHDA, SQIVND (reference sequence). CDR3 loop: CASMGGNYGYTF. The CDR3 DNA sequence: TGTGCCAGTATGGGGGGTAACTATGGCTACACCTTC.

The chain joins TRBV5-5 to TRBJ1-2; TRBD1 aligns across 10 bases. The J segment lost 7 bases and the V segment lost 4 bases, leaving 7 bases of the junction unmatched. The CDR3 loop spans 14 amino acids. Germline CDR1 and CDR2: SGHKS and YYEKEE (reference sequence). The CDR3 reads CASSPGQGVIGYTF. The CDR3 DNA reads as TGTGCCAGCAGCCCCGGACAGGGGGTGATTGGCTACACCTTC.

The rearrangement joins TRBV19 to TRBJ1-2; TRBD1 aligns across 7 bases. With V trimmed by 4 bases and J by 2 bases, 7 bases remained unmatched. Germline CDR1 and CDR2: LNHDA and SQIVND (reference sequence). The CDR3 runs 15 residues. CDR3 loop: CASSTGTDVNYGYTF. CDR3 nucleotide sequence: TGTGCCAGTAGTACCGGGACAGACGTAAACTATGGCTACACCTTC.

The V and J genes are TRBV5-1 and TRBJ2-1; D gene ambiguous. The CDR3 consists of 11 residues. The germline V gene encodes CDR1 SGHRS and CDR2 YFSETQ. The V and J ends lost 1 base and 6 bases respectively, with 2 bases between them. Written as DNA, the CDR3 is TGCGCCAGCAGCTTGCTCAATGAGCAGTTCTTC. Its translation: CASSLLNEQFF.

The chain combines TRBV4-3 with TRBJ1-6; TRBD1 matches at 7 bases. The junction had 0 bases not matched to a gene; V was cut back by 1 base and J by 0 bases. Germline V gene lookup returns CDR1 LGHNA and CDR2 YSLEER. This CDR3 region has 16 residues. In DNA form, the CDR3 reads TGCGCCAGCAGCCAAGGGGACAGCTCCTATAATTCACCCCTCCACTTT. The encoded protein is CASSQGDSSYNSPLHF.

The CDR3 loop is CATRDSIVGNQPQHF. The CDR3 nucleotides read TGTGCCACTCGGGACTCAATAGTGGGCAATCAGCCCCAGCATTTT. The chain joins TRBV27 to TRBJ1-5; D might be TRBD1 (5 bases). Looked up from germline, CDR1 is MNHEY and CDR2 is SMNVEV (reference sequence). The germline V and J ends were trimmed by 10 bases and 2 bases, with 18 bases remaining between them. The CDR3 runs 15 residues.

This chain uses TRBV5-6 with TRBJ1-2, with TRBD1 identical over 7 bases. V lost 0 bases, J lost 4 bases, and 6 bases stayed unmatched. From germline, CDR1 is SGHDT and CDR2 YYEEEE. The CDR3 is made up of 15 amino acids. Here the CDR3 DNA reads TGTGCCAGCAGCTTGGTCTTACAGGGGATCTATGGCTACACCTTC. Its translation is CASSLVLQGIYGYTF. Based on the CDR3 plus reference TRBV5-6 and TRBJ1-2, the full variable domain is DAGVTQSPTHLIKTRGQQVTLRCSPKSGHDTVSWYQQALGQGPQFIFQYYEEEERQRGNFPDRFSGHQFPNYSSELNVNALLLGDSALYLCASSLVLQGIYGYTFGSGTRLTVV.

This clone was seen more than once but under ten times. V and J are TRBV30 and TRBJ1-1, with a weak D call TRBD1 (6 bases). V was cut by 4 bases and J by 3 bases, with 12 bases left in between. Germline V gives CDR1 GTSNPN, CDR2 SVGIG (reference sequence). This CDR3 comprises 13 residues. CDR3 sequence (DNA): TGTGCCTGGAACAGGGTGGTTGACACTGAAGCTTTCTTT. Its protein is CAWNRVVDTEAFF.

This clone came up a few times. This chain uses TRBV3-1 (or the pseudogene TRBV3-2) with TRBJ2-1; 7 bases are a match to TRBD1. The CDR3 loop spans 14 amino acids. V lost 4 bases, J lost 9 bases, and 9 bases stayed unmatched. Germline V gives CDR1 LGHDT, CDR2 YNNKEL (reference sequence). CDR3 nucleotide sequence: TGTGCCAGCAGCCCCGACAGGGATAGAGGTGAGCAGTTCTTC. It encodes CASSPDRDRGEQFF.

The chain combines TRBV4-1 with TRBJ2-7; no clear D. CDR3 length: 14 amino acids. V lost 0 bases and J 7 bases, leaving 13 bases between the germline ends. The V gene's germline CDR1 is MGHRA and CDR2 YSYEKL. The CDR3 reads CASSQDPTVEEQYF. CDR3 sequence (DNA): TGCGCCAGCAGCCAAGACCCAACTGTCGAGGAGCAGTACTTC.

This rearrangement joins TRBV5-1 to TRBJ1-1; 8 nucleotides line up with TRBD1. Per the germline V gene, CDR1 is SGHRS and CDR2 is YFSETQ. The J segment lost 4 bases and the V segment lost 0 bases, leaving 8 bases of the junction unmatched. This CDR3 has 16 amino acids. CDR3 residues: CASSLGYRQGTTEAFF. CDR3 nucleotides: TGCGCCAGCAGCTTGGGCTATAGACAGGGGACCACTGAAGCTTTCTTT.

The V gene is TRBV4-2, the J gene TRBJ1-4, with no clear D. Trimming took off 0 bases at V and 5 bases at J, with 13 bases between the two ends. This CDR3 spans 16 amino acids. CDR1 LGHNA and CDR2 YNFKEQ come from the germline V gene. The CDR3 region has the DNA TGTGCCAGCAGCCAAGATACGAACGGAGGGAATGAAAAACTGTTTTTT. Translating gives CASSQDTNGGNEKLFF.

To note about this clone: The missing conserved phenylalanine or tryptophan at the end of this CDR3 makes a read error likely. The DNA is left out, because the CDR3 cannot be placed on it with certainty; the CDR3 is given as TCRdb lists it. The rearrangement joins TRBV20-1 to TRBJ2-7; whether TRBD2, the table's D call, matches the DNA was not checked. The CDR3 numbers 8 amino acids, ends counted. CDR1 and CDR2 from the germline V gene are DFQATT and SNEGSKA (reference sequence). This chain's CDR3 is CSATTGTI.

V and J are TRBV5-6 and TRBJ1-6, with TRBD1 matching 8 bases. This CDR3 spans 16 amino acids. V shed 4 bases, J shed 5 bases, and the junction held 8 bases outside the gene matches. Germline V gene sequence: CDR1 SGHDT, CDR2 YYEEEE. The CDR3 sequence: CASSARDRRHNSPLHF. CDR3 sequence (DNA): TGTGCCAGCAGCGCCCGGGACAGGAGGCATAATTCACCCCTCCACTTT. The full variable domain, its missing parts supplied by reference TRBV5-6 and TRBJ1-6, is DAGVTQSPTHLIKTRGQQVTLRCSPKSGHDTVSWYQQALGQGPQFIFQYYEEEERQRGNFPDRFSGHQFPNYSSELNVNALLLGDSALYLCASSARDRRHNSPLHFGNGTRLTVT.

DNA of the CDR3: TGTGCCTGCCGAGAGAAGGAGCAGTTCTTC. Protein: CACREKEQFF. The chain is built from TRBV21-1 and TRBJ2-1; the table assigns TRBD2, which was not confirmed against the DNA. TRBV21-1 has pseudogene status. The CDR3 is 10 amino acids.

CDR3 DNA: TGCAGCGTCAGGACTAGCTGGGAGACCCAGTACTTC. Protein sequence: CSVRTSWETQYF. The chain couples TRBV29-1 to TRBJ2-5; 8 nucleotides agree with TRBD2. CDR1 and CDR2 (germline): SQVTM, ANQGSEA. The CDR3 is 12 residues long. The V and J ends lost 6 bases and 5 bases, in that order; junction bases with no gene match: 5.

The chain carries TRBV27 and TRBJ2-7, with 8 bases identical to TRBD1. Trimming removed 3 bases from V and 3 bases from J; junction bases left unmatched: 7. This CDR3 has 15 amino acids. Germline lookup yields CDR1 MNHEY and CDR2 SMNVEV (reference sequence). CDR3 sequence reads: CASSFRAGGSYEQYF. The CDR3 DNA sequence: TGTGCCAGCAGTTTCAGGGCAGGGGGCAGCTACGAGCAGTACTTC.

The chain combines TRBV6-5 with TRBJ2-7, with a tentative D call TRBD1 (5 bases). V was pared by 0 bases and J by 3 bases, with 12 bases between. The CDR3 runs to 15 residues. Germline V gene data show CDR1 as MNHEY and CDR2 as SVGAGI. For the CDR3, the DNA is TGTGCCAGCAGTTACTCGTCGCAGGGCCACTACGAGCAGTACTTC. It specifies CASSYSSQGHYEQYF.

To note about this clone: The junction shows a germline mismatch at one end, possibly a read error. The gene calls are TRBV6-1 and TRBJ2-5; TRBD1 aligns across 7 bases. CDR1 and CDR2 (germline): MNHNS, SASEGT. CDR3 size: 14 residues. The CDR3 loop is CASNEWGTERPQYF. The CDR3 bases are TGTGCCAGCAATGAATGGGGGACAGAGAGACCCCAGTACTTC.

The chain recombines TRBV9 with TRBJ1-1, with D hard to call. V shed 0 bases and J shed 1 base, with 7 bases lying between them. Germline loops: CDR1 SGDLS, CDR2 YYNGEE. This CDR3 is 14 amino acids long. The DNA of the CDR3 is TGTGCCAGCAGCGTAGCGCCGGGGAACACTGAAGCTTTCTTT. Protein product: CASSVAPGNTEAFF. The full variable domain, its missing parts supplied by reference TRBV9 and TRBJ1-1, is DSGVTQTPKHLITATGQRVTLRCSPRSGDLSVYWYQQSLDQGLQFLIQYYNGEERAKGNILERFSAQQFPDLHSELNLSSLELGDSALYFCASSVAPGNTEAFFGQGTRLTVV.

The rearrangement links TRBV6-4 to TRBJ1-2; D not resolved. CDR1 is MRHNA, CDR2 SNTAGT, per germline. This CDR3 comprises 14 residues. V lost 0 bases, J lost 5 bases, and 10 bases lay in between. The DNA for the CDR3 is TGTGCCAGCAGTGACTCTGAGGGAGTATATGGCTACACCTTC. Its protein product is CASSDSEGVYGYTF.

This chain joins TRBV29-1 and TRBJ2-7, with a tentative D call TRBD1 (6 bases). The CDR3 length is 13 residues. The germline gives CDR1 SQVTM, CDR2 ANQGSEA. Trimming cost V 7 bases and J 0 bases, with 13 bases left between them. The CDR3 DNA reads as TGCAGCGCACACAGGGACGGCTCCTACGAGCAGTACTTC. Protein: CSAHRDGSYEQYF.

This sequence joins TRBV28 and TRBJ1-5; D unclear. V was pared by 1 base and J by 4 bases, with 11 bases between. The CDR3 contains 15 residues. Germline values: CDR1 MDHEN, CDR2 SYDVKM. The CDR3 coding sequence is TGTGCCAGCAGTTTATCGACCCGGGAGAATCAGCCCCAGCATTTT. Translated: CASSLSTRENQPQHF.

This clone has only a few counts. J is TRBJ1-1 and V is TRBV28, with 8 bases aligning to TRBD1. The V segment lost 3 bases and the J segment 5 bases; nucleotides outside the gene matches: 5. The germline gives CDR1 MDHEN, CDR2 SYDVKM. CDR3 length: 14 amino acids. The CDR3 reads CASSLQGAKTEAFF. CDR3 in DNA: TGTGCCAGCAGTTTGCAGGGGGCAAAAACTGAAGCTTTCTTT.

The chain uses TRBV18 and TRBJ1-5, with D possibly being TRBD1 (5 bases). Trimming stripped 2 bases from V and 0 bases from J, with 11 bases between. The CDR3 is 16 amino acids. CDR1 and CDR2 (germline): KGHSH, LQKENI. The CDR3 DNA is TGTGCCAGCTCACCAGGGGGAGGGAATAGCAATCAGCCCCAGCATTTT. Protein product: CASSPGGGNSNQPQHF.

This chain links TRBV19 with TRBJ1-1; D is uncertain. The germline V and J ends were trimmed by 5 bases and 6 bases, with 10 bases remaining between them. Germline V gene sequence: CDR1 LNHDA, CDR2 SQIVND (reference sequence). CDR3 size: 12 residues. The CDR3: CASSAGMPEAFF. CDR3 in DNA: TGTGCCAGTAGTGCCGGGATGCCTGAAGCTTTCTTT.

The rearrangement joins TRBV28 to TRBJ2-5; 9 bases map to TRBD1. The junction had 3 bases not matched to a gene; V was cut back by 3 bases and J by 4 bases. CDR3 length: 14 residues. Per the germline V gene, CDR1 is MDHEN and CDR2 is SYDVKM. The CDR3 DNA follows: TGTGCCAGCAGTTTCACAGGGGGCTTAGAGACCCAGTACTTC. As protein: CASSFTGGLETQYF.

The J gene is TRBJ2-7, the V gene TRBV20-1; TRBD2 aligns across 7 bases. Germline V gene data show CDR1 as DFQATT and CDR2 as SNEGSKA (reference sequence). The V gene end was trimmed by 3 bases and the J gene end by 3 bases; junction bases not matched to a gene: 2. The CDR3 is 12 residues long. DNA for the CDR3: TGCAGTGCTAGTGGGGGGGGCTACGAGCAGTACTTC. Protein sequence: CSASGGGYEQYF.

J is TRBJ1-5 and V is TRBV7-8, with 7 bases matching TRBD1. V trimming: 1 base; J trimming: 3 bases; junction bases outside the gene matches: 6. Per germline, CDR1 SGHVS and CDR2 FQNEAQ. This CDR3 comprises 16 residues. For the CDR3, the DNA is TGTGCCAGCAGCTTAGAGGGGGCGCTTAACAATCAGCCCCAGCATTTT. This sequence encodes CASSLEGALNNQPQHF.

The J gene is TRBJ1-4, the V gene TRBV5-1; 8 bases are a match to TRBD1. V gave up 2 bases and J gave up 5 bases; unmatched junction bases: 8. Germline CDR1 is SGHRS and CDR2 is YFSETQ. CDR3 size: 16 residues. CDR3 sequence reads: CASSLRSRTGNEKLFF. CDR3 DNA sequence: TGCGCCAGCAGCTTACGTAGTCGGACAGGGAATGAAAAACTGTTTTTT.

The rearrangement links TRBV13 to TRBJ2-1, with 9 bases aligning to TRBD2. Germline V CDR1 and CDR2: PRHDT, FYEKMQ (reference sequence). Germline trimming cut 4 bases from V and 7 bases from J; bases unmatched to any gene: 8. This CDR3 spans 15 amino acids. For the CDR3, the DNA is TGTGCCAGCAGCTCTACTAGCGGGCTCGGTAATGAGCAGTTCTTC. Translating it yields CASSSTSGLGNEQFF.